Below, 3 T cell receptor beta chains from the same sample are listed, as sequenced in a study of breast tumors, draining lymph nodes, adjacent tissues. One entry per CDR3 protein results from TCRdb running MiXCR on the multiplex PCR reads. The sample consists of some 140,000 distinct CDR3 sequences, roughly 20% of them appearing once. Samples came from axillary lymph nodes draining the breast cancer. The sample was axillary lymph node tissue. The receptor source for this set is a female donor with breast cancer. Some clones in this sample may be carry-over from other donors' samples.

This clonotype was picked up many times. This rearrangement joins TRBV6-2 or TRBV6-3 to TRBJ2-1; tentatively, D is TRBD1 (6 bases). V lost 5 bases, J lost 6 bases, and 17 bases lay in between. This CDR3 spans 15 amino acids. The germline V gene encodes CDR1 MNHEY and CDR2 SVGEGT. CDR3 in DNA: TGTGCCAGCAGTGGGGGCGTTACAGGGCGCAATGAGCAGTTCTTC. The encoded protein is CASSGGVTGRNEQFF.

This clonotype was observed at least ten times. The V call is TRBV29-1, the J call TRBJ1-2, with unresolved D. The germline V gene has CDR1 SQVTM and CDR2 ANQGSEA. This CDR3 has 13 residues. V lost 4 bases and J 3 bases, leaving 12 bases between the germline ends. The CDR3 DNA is TGCAGCGTTGTAGTAAATCGGGACTATGGCTACACCTTC. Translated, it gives CSVVVNRDYGYTF.

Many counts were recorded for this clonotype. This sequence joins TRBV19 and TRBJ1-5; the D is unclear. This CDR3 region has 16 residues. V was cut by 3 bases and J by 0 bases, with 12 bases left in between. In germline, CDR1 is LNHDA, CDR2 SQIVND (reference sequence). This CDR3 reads CASSIRGESSNQPQHF. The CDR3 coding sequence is TGTGCCAGTAGTATTAGAGGAGAATCTAGCAATCAGCCCCAGCATTTT.